This TCR beta chain derives from a study of blood T cell repertoires in COVID-19. Donors in Cohort 3 who had recovered were those with two negative PCRs, healthcare professional clearance, or resolution of their symptoms. Between the trimmed V and J ends, which lost 4 bases and 7 bases, there was a span of 15 bases. Germline assignment: CDR1 SGHRS and CDR2 YFSETQ. The CDR3 totals 15 residues. Produced via immunoSEQ multiplex PCR; TCRdb's table is partial and in-frame only. The repertoire holds about 150,000 clones, with around 73% as singletons. This sequence originates from a woman aged 45-65 years who had recovered from COVID-19. Input material: PBMCs or T cells enriched from blood (not recorded which). The chain has TRBV5-1 and TRBJ1-6; D may be TRBD1 (6 bases). The CDR3 DNA sequence: TGCGCCAGCAGCCCGACACAGGGTAGGAATTCACCCCTCCACTTT. It specifies CASSPTQGRNSPLHF.